The 32 T cell receptor beta chains given below trace back to one sample, sequenced in a study of vaccination and CD4 T cells after COVID-19. The Oncomine TCR Beta short-read assay was applied to DNA of cultured CD4+ T cells. MiXCR, run by TCRdb on the PCR reads, gives a single entry per CDR3 protein. The sample has approximately 15,000 distinct CDR3 sequences, about half seen once. Their cognate antigens are unknown. Regarding treatment: roughly nine-day PBMC culture with coronavirus spike peptide pools or control peptides (ViraFEST assay). The sequencing used CD4+ T cells from blood, cultured in vitro, collected before SARS-CoV-2 vaccination. These receptors all stem from a human donor who had recovered from COVID-19.

The CDR3: CASSLYGGPYEQYF. The DNA of the CDR3 is TGTGCCAGCAGCTTGTATGGAGGCCCCTACGAGCAGTACTTC. The V and J genes are TRBV7-3 and TRBJ2-7, with D possibly TRBD2 on 5 matching bases. Trimming pared 3 bases from V and 2 bases from J, leaving 11 bases between. The CDR3 covers 14 residues. The germline V gene has CDR1 SGHTA and CDR2 FQGTGA.

This chain joins TRBV12-3 or TRBV12-4 and TRBJ2-1; D call uncertain. Gene TRBJ2-7 matches the end of the DNA better, so the J call may be wrong. There are 15 residues in the CDR3. In DNA, the CDR3 is TGTGCCAGCAGCCCCCCTGCACGAAATTATGCCGAGCAGTACTTC. As protein: CASSPPARNYAEQYF.

The rearrangement links TRBV20-1 to TRBJ1-5; D is ambiguous. Germline V gives CDR1 DFQATT, CDR2 SNEGSKA (reference sequence). The CDR3 loop spans 14 amino acids. V lost 3 bases, J lost 0 bases, and 9 bases lay in between. The CDR3 DNA is TGCAGTGCTAGTACGGGCTTTAGCAATCAGCCCCAGCATTTT. It encodes CSASTGFSNQPQHF.

This clonotype was seen a handful of times. CDR3 sequence reads: CASALTDTQYF. The CDR3 DNA is TGTGCCAGCGCCTTAACAGATACGCAGTATTTT. V is TRBV6-1 and J is TRBJ2-3; D remains ambiguous. The CDR3 is 11 residues long. The germline V gene has CDR1 MNHNS and CDR2 SASEGT. Trimming shortened V by 8 bases and J by 3 bases, and 6 bases separated the two germline ends.

The V call is TRBV28, the J call TRBJ2-2; 9 positions agree with TRBD2. Germline V lookup: CDR1 MDHEN, CDR2 SYDVKM. The CDR3 sequence is 16 residues long. J was trimmed by 9 bases and V by 2 bases; bases with no gene match: 10. CDR3 nucleotides: TGTGCCAGCAGTTTAGCTAGCGGGAACGGGGCCTGGGAGCTGTTTTTT. This codes for CASSLASGNGAWELFF.

This chain uses TRBV10-3 with TRBJ2-2; TRBD2 matches at 10 bases. Germline lookup yields CDR1 ENHRY and CDR2 SYGVKD. The CDR3 is 16 residues long. V lost 7 bases and J lost 2; bases outside the gene matches: 7. CDR3 residues: CAITPGLAVNTGELFF. The CDR3 nucleotides are TGTGCCATCACCCCAGGACTAGCGGTCAACACCGGGGAGCTGTTTTTT.

The genes are TRBV18 and TRBJ1-5; possibly TRBD1 for D (5 bases). Looked up from germline, CDR1 is KGHSH and CDR2 is LQKENI. The CDR3 is 16 amino acids. Trimming pared 1 base from V and 4 bases from J, leaving 14 bases between. Here the CDR3 reads CASSPQSGDSNQPQHF. The CDR3, as DNA: TGTGCCAGCTCACCACAAAGTGGCGACAGTAATCAGCCCCAGCATTTT.

This sequence joins TRBV5-4 and TRBJ2-5; possibly TRBD1 or TRBD2 for D (6 bases each). V was clipped by 4 bases and J by 5 bases, with 15 bases between them. Germline V gene data show CDR1 as SGHNT and CDR2 as YYREEE (reference sequence). This CDR3 has 14 amino acids. The CDR3 DNA sequence: TGTGCCAGCAGCCCCCGGTCGGGGGCTGAGACCCAGTACTTC. Its translation: CASSPRSGAETQYF.

This clonotype occurred a few times. The rearrangement links TRBV7-9 to TRBJ2-5, with D possibly matching TRBD1 (5 bases). The CDR3 spans 15 residues. The ends were cut back, 3 bases at V and 2 bases at J, with 13 bases in the middle. Germline V gene lookup returns CDR1 SEHNR and CDR2 FQNEAQ (reference sequence). The CDR3 bases are TGTGCCAGCAGCTTCCCAGGGAAGGGACAAGAGACCCAGTACTTC. Residues: CASSFPGKGQETQYF.

The gene calls are TRBV6-1 and TRBJ1-6; the D gene is possibly TRBD1 (5 bases). Germline lookup yields CDR1 MNHNS and CDR2 SASEGT. Trimming pared 6 bases from V and 11 bases from J, leaving 17 bases between. This CDR3 has 14 residues. The CDR3 DNA reads as TGTGCCAGCAGCCAGGGACGGTGGGATCCACCCCTCCACTTT. This encodes CASSQGRWDPPLHF.

This clonotype qualifies as medium-sized. The V call is TRBV6-1, the J call TRBJ1-1; 9 bases line up with TRBD1. There are 14 residues in the CDR3. Germline V gives CDR1 MNHNS, CDR2 SASEGT. The V gene end was trimmed by 10 bases and the J gene end by 4 bases; junction bases not matched to a gene: 10. CDR3 DNA sequence: TGTGCCACCTCGACAGGGGGGGAGAGCACTGAAGCTTTCTTT. Amino acids: CATSTGGESTEAFF.

The chain employs TRBV25-1 and TRBJ2-7, with TRBD2 matching over 10 bases. The CDR3 is 14 amino acids. Trimming cost V 4 bases and J 4 bases; bases outside gene matches: 4. The germline CDR1 and CDR2 sequences are MGHDK and SYGVNS. CDR3 DNA sequence: TGTGCCAGCAGTGCAGCGGGAGGGTTTTACGAGCAGTACTTC. Encoded protein: CASSAAGGFYEQYF.

The chain has TRBV2 and TRBJ1-6; D is ambiguous. V was shortened by 8 bases and J by 2 bases, with 4 bases between the two germline ends. The CDR3 consists of 12 residues. From germline, CDR1 is SNHLY and CDR2 FYNNEI. The CDR3 nucleotides are TGTGCCAGCGGGGCCTATAATTCACCCCTCCACTTT. This encodes CASGAYNSPLHF.

The chain combines TRBV19 with TRBJ2-2, with a weak D call TRBD1 (6 bases). In germline, CDR1 is LNHDA, CDR2 SQIVND (reference sequence). This CDR3 has 14 amino acids. V dropped 11 bases and J dropped 3 bases, with 16 bases sitting between them. CDR3 sequence: CAPWGQIYTGELFF. CDR3 bases: TGTGCCCCATGGGGGCAGATTTACACCGGGGAGCTGTTTTTT. The variable domain in full, completed from reference TRBV19 and TRBJ2-2, reads DGGITQSPKYLFRKEGQNVTLSCEQNLNHDAMYWYRQDPGQGLRLIYYSQIVNDFQKGDIAEGYSVSREKKESFPLTVTSAQKNPTAFYLCAPWGQIYTGELFFGEGSRLTVL.

V usage is TRBV12-3 or TRBV12-4 and J usage is TRBJ2-3; the D call may be TRBD1 or TRBD2 (5 bases each). The CDR3 sequence is 15 residues long. V was trimmed by 3 bases and J by 0 bases, leaving 10 bases between them. CDR3 coding DNA: TGTGCCAGCAGTTTTGATGGGGGAAGCACAGATACGCAGTATTTT. Residues: CASSFDGGSTDTQYF.

The rearrangement links TRBV12-1 to TRBJ1-2; no DNA check was done on the table's D call, TRBD1. TRBV12-1 is shown as a pseudogene. CDR3 length equals 17 residues. CDR3 sequence reads: CASSFESGLGTGYEDTF. DNA of the CDR3: TGTGCCAGCAGCTTTGAGTCAGGGTTGGGGACAGGGTACGAAGACACCTTC.

The chain carries TRBV5-4 and TRBJ1-2; a weak D match, TRBD1 (6 bases). Per germline, CDR1 SGHNT and CDR2 YYREEE (reference sequence). V was trimmed by 4 bases and J by 5 bases, leaving 12 bases between them. CDR3 length equals 13 residues. DNA of the CDR3: TGTGCCAGCAGCGTGAAACAGGGTTATGGCTACACCTTC. Amino acid sequence: CASSVKQGYGYTF.

The genes are TRBV20-1 and TRBJ2-3; TRBD2 is a possible D gene (5 bases). The CDR3 has 14 residues. V was trimmed by 5 bases and J by 2 bases, leaving 14 bases between them. Germline CDR1 is DFQATT and CDR2 is SNEGSKA (reference sequence). The CDR3 DNA is TGCAGTGCTCCGCTGTCCGGGAACACAGATACGCAGTATTTT. Translated: CSAPLSGNTDTQYF.

V usage is TRBV25-1 and J usage is TRBJ1-3, with TRBD1 as a possible D gene (6 bases). The CDR3 length is 15 residues. V dropped 6 bases and J dropped 0 bases, with 12 bases sitting between them. Germline V gene lookup returns CDR1 MGHDK and CDR2 SYGVNS. The CDR3 nucleotides are TGTGCCAGCAGCCTCAGGGGAACCTCTGGAAACACCATATATTTT. Amino acids: CASSLRGTSGNTIYF.

The chain uses TRBV7-2 and TRBJ2-3; D ambiguous. The CDR3 is 15 residues long. CDR1 and CDR2 from the germline V gene are SGHTA and FQGNSA. V lost 0 bases and J 2 bases, leaving 9 bases between the germline ends. The CDR3 loop is CASSLANPFTDTQYF. DNA of the CDR3: TGTGCCAGCAGCTTAGCGAATCCCTTCACAGATACGCAGTATTTT.

In its sample, this clonotype was seen a few times. V is TRBV19 and J is TRBJ1-2; a possible D gene is TRBD1 (6 bases). The CDR3 is 15 amino acids. The germline gives CDR1 LNHDA, CDR2 SQIVND (reference sequence). V was shortened by 5 bases and J by 6 bases, with 19 bases between the two germline ends. The CDR3 protein is CASSQNGGAGDGYTF. The CDR3 DNA reads TGTGCCAGTAGTCAAAACGGGGGCGCAGGCGATGGCTACACCTTC.

V and J are TRBV2 and TRBJ2-2; TRBD1 might be the D (6 bases). Germline V gives CDR1 SNHLY, CDR2 FYNNEI. This CDR3 contains 13 residues. With 1 base removed from V and 7 bases from J, the gap between germline ends came to 7 bases. The CDR3 spells CASSEEQGGELFF. CDR3 DNA sequence: TGTGCCAGCAGTGAAGAACAGGGCGGGGAGCTGTTTTTT.

The rearrangement links TRBV28 to TRBJ1-2; unclear D gene. From germline, CDR1 is MDHEN and CDR2 SYDVKM. There are 12 residues in the CDR3. With 7 bases removed from V and 8 bases from J, the gap between germline ends came to 14 bases. The CDR3 DNA follows: TGTGCCAGCAAGACGGATGAAAGGGGCTACACCTTC. This codes for CASKTDERGYTF.

The chain is built from TRBV7-2 and TRBJ1-1; TRBD1 might be the D (5 bases). The CDR3 contains 14 residues. Trimming pared 6 bases from V and 0 bases from J, leaving 11 bases between. Germline loops: CDR1 SGHTA, CDR2 FQGNSA. CDR3 coding DNA: TGTGCCAGCAGGCGCGACAGCTTGAACACTGAAGCTTTCTTT. Its translation: CASRRDSLNTEAFF.

This chain uses TRBV20-1 with TRBJ2-2; 11 positions agree with TRBD2. The V gene's germline CDR1 is DFQATT and CDR2 SNEGSKA (reference sequence). CDR3 size: 17 residues. The V segment lost 0 bases and the J segment 5 bases; nucleotides outside the gene matches: 8. The CDR3 reads CSARDISGRAGTGELFF. The CDR3 bases are TGCAGTGCTAGAGATATTAGCGGGAGGGCGGGGACCGGGGAGCTGTTTTTT.

The rearrangement joins TRBV10-1 to TRBJ2-2; D possibly corresponds to TRBD2 (6 bases). V was trimmed by 2 bases and J by 3 bases, leaving 10 bases between them. The CDR3 has 15 residues. From germline, CDR1 is WNHNN and CDR2 SYGVQD (reference sequence). The CDR3 coding sequence is TGCGCCAGCAGTGAGGGGGCTAGCGACACCGGGGAGCTGTTTTTT. This encodes CASSEGASDTGELFF.

This rearrangement joins TRBV28 to TRBJ1-2; D unresolved. The germline V gene has CDR1 MDHEN and CDR2 SYDVKM. The V and J ends lost 8 bases and 4 bases respectively, with 17 bases between them. This CDR3 comprises 14 residues. The CDR3 nucleotides read TGTGCCAGCTCCCGCTCGGTGCAGTCCTATGGCTACACCTTC. This encodes CASSRSVQSYGYTF.

This clonotype was observed a few times. This chain links TRBV6-5 with TRBJ2-1; D not resolved. Germline assignment: CDR1 MNHEY and CDR2 SVGAGI. The V end lost 4 bases, the J end lost 0 bases, and 10 bases lay between the germline ends. CDR3 length equals 15 residues. CDR3 in DNA: TGTGCCAGCAGTTCCCAGTCGAGCTCCTACAATGAGCAGTTCTTC. This gives the protein CASSSQSSSYNEQFF.

The chain carries TRBV3-1 and TRBJ1-1; D unclear. The CDR3 extends over 14 amino acids. Germline assignment: CDR1 LGHDT and CDR2 YNNKEL (reference sequence). Trimming removed 1 base from V and 6 bases from J, with 12 bases in between. CDR3 in DNA: TGTGCCAGCAGCCAAGCCCGGCTTATGTCTGAAGCTTTCTTT. It specifies CASSQARLMSEAFF.

This clonotype turned up a few times. This chain uses TRBV7-2 with TRBJ2-5; 8 bases line up with TRBD1. J was trimmed by 2 bases and V by 2 bases; bases with no gene match: 4. The CDR3 is made up of 15 amino acids. CDR1 is SGHTA, CDR2 FQGNSA, per germline. The CDR3 sequence is CASSLKHRGQETQYF. In nucleotides, the CDR3 is TGTGCCAGCAGCTTAAAGCACAGGGGGCAAGAGACCCAGTACTTC.

V gene TRBV7-9 combines with J gene TRBJ2-1; no reliable D call. Germline CDR1 SEHNR, CDR2 FQNEAQ (reference sequence). This CDR3 comprises 16 residues. V was shortened by 4 bases and J by 3 bases, with 16 bases between the two germline ends. This CDR3 reads CASSSVALSDYNEQFF. In DNA, the CDR3 is TGTGCCAGCAGCTCGGTGGCGCTTTCGGACTACAATGAGCAGTTCTTC.

V usage is TRBV29-1 and J usage is TRBJ1-1; D call uncertain. Germline V lookup: CDR1 SQVTM, CDR2 ANQGSEA. This CDR3 region has 12 residues. The V gene lost 7 bases and the J gene lost 0 bases, with 9 bases spanning the gap. The CDR3 region is CSADIMNTEAFF. CDR3 bases: TGCAGCGCCGATATCATGAACACTGAAGCTTTCTTT.